The sequence of this TCR beta chain was determined in a study of T-cell memory formation after mild COVID-19. Study findings and constraints: Clones that contracted from day 15 to 85 were balanced CD4/CD8, while later expanders leaned CD4+. Still unconfirmed is whether the second-wave clones peaking on day 37 recognized SARS-CoV-2. CD4+ contracting clones were found mainly in CM and EM, and CD8+ ones in EMRA.

MiXCR, run by TCRdb on the 5' RACE reads, gives a single entry per CDR3 protein. Among 550,000 to 700,000 distinct CDR3 sequences listed, 17% were seen once. This clonotype has just a few counts. Its antigen is currently unknown. Germline values: CDR1 DFQATT, CDR2 SNEGSKA (reference sequence). This CDR3 has 14 residues. V lost 1 base and J 1 base, leaving 10 bases between the germline ends. The origin of this receptor is an adult woman who had mild COVID-19 (a few samples of this study predate the infection). Cell type and time point are not known. This sequence joins TRBV20-1 and TRBJ2-5; tentative D call: TRBD2 (6 bases). Source material: PBMCs or a T cell subset sorted from them (not recorded which). This CDR3 is CSARGETSQETQYF. CDR3 bases: TGCAGTGCTAGAGGAGAGACTAGCCAAGAGACCCAGTACTTC.